This entry lists 2 T cell receptor beta chains sequenced from one sample in a study of regulatory T cells in long-lasting Graves disease. Building of the TCR beta libraries involved iRepertoire HTBI primers and Arm-PCR of CDR3 regions. TCRdb itself ran the multiplex PCR reads through MiXCR, one entry per CDR3 protein. This table has about 210,000 distinct CDR3 sequences, around a fifth appearing once. As to time point: newly diagnosed GD, antithyroid drugs for less than 3 months. PBMC-derived RNA was used for the TCR library. Separately, the same data were catalogued under a study of T cells in Graves' hyperthyroidism and ophthalmopathy.

Sequenced here: peripheral blood mononuclear cells (PBMCs), sampled at new diagnosis, from a patient treated with antithyroid drugs. All receptors derive from a woman aged 25 to 39 with Graves disease.

This clonotype was counted ten times or more. The genes are TRBV20-1 and TRBJ1-1; the match to TRBD1 covers 7 bases. The CDR3 spans 17 residues. Trimming took 5 bases from V and 0 from J; bases not matched to a gene: 15. Germline CDR1 reads DFQATT; CDR2 reads SNEGSKA (reference sequence). CDR3 amino acids: CSAYPTTGRAMNTEAFF. The CDR3, as DNA: TGCAGTGCTTATCCCACGACAGGGAGGGCGATGAACACTGAAGCTTTCTTT.

To note about this clonotype: With only one base between it and a far larger clone, this is likely a read error. This rearrangement joins TRBV11-2 to TRBJ2-7, with a possible D match to TRBD2 (5 bases). CDR1 and CDR2 from the germline V gene are SGHAT and FQNNGV. This CDR3 comprises 16 residues. The DNA for the CDR3 is TGTGCCAGCAGCTTTCACCCCAGTCGGTCTGTCAATGAGCGGTTCTTC. Protein product: CASSFHPSRSVNERFF.